This T cell receptor (beta chain) was captured in a study of metastatic and nonmetastatic thyroid tumors. Study-wide background: Comparative analysis of repertoires was undertaken across blood and tumor or nodule tissue obtained from malignant and benign thyroid patients.

Thyroid surgery took place with no prior treatment in any patient. TCRdb redid the clone calls on the PCR reads using MiXCR. The table records around 8,000 clones, 20% to 30% of them present only once. Notes on the study in general: In blood and tumor, TCR beta diversity was reportedly significantly higher in malignant thyroid tumors than in benign nodules.

This clone was observed at least ten times. No antigen is known for it. Other DNA sequences of this sample code for an identical CDR3. This TCR was recovered from a female donor with papillary thyroid cancer or a benign thyroid nodule (not recorded which). Some clones in this sample may be carry-over from other donors' samples. The sequenced material came from adjacent normal tissue.

CDR3 DNA sequence: TGTGCCAGCAGTTCCCTCCGCTCGAGCTCTGGGGCCAACGTCCTGACTTTC. This gives the protein CASSSLRSSSGANVLTF. V is TRBV27 and J is TRBJ2-6; D remains ambiguous. This CDR3 is built from 17 residues. The V end lost 4 bases, the J end lost 0 bases, and 13 bases lay between the germline ends. CDR1 is MNHEY, CDR2 SMNVEV, per germline (reference sequence).